Below are 2 T cell receptor beta chains sequenced from a single sample in a study of blood T cell repertoires in COVID-19. Generated by immunoSEQ multiplex PCR, the TCRdb table keeps only in-frame clones and is missing some. The data hold 270,000 or so clones, with approximately 84% observed a single time. Sample: peripheral blood. All receptors derive from a human donor with COVID-19, enrolled during active disease. The donor label of this sample is uncertain.

The chain is built from TRBV19 and TRBJ2-3, with 9 bases fitting TRBD2. This CDR3 is 14 amino acids long. Germline values: CDR1 LNHDA, CDR2 SQIVND (reference sequence). V dropped 7 bases and J dropped 5; count of bases not matched to a gene: 7. The CDR3 region has the DNA TGTGCCAGTAATGGCGGGAGGGCAATAGATACGCAGTATTTT. Its translation is CASNGGRAIDTQYF. Filled out from reference TRBV19 and TRBJ2-3, the complete variable domain reads DGGITQSPKYLFRKEGQNVTLSCEQNLNHDAMYWYRQDPGQGLRLIYYSQIVNDFQKGDIAEGYSVSREKKESFPLTVTSAQKNPTAFYLCASNGGRAIDTQYFGPGTRLTVL.

Comments on this clone: The germline gene is not matched at one end of the junction; a read error may be the cause. V is TRBV7-7 and J is TRBJ1-6; D is unclear. Per the germline V gene, CDR1 is SSHAT and CDR2 is FNYEAQ (reference sequence). The CDR3 sequence is 13 residues long. The CDR3 nucleotides read TGTGCTAGCAGCCTCCCCCCTAATTCACCCCTCCACTTT. It translates to CASSLPPNSPLHF.